This TCR beta chain came from a study of memory CD4+ T cells and cytomegalovirus serostatus. Overall study context: This sample comes from healthy Belgian adults, several CMV seropositive, around 26 seronegative.

Authors' processing steps: Out-of-frame sequences were removed, leaving a few million distinct TCRbeta sequences. Assay: immunoSEQ multiplex PCR; the TCRdb copy retains only in-frame clones and omits some. That table supplies the V and J calls and clone size; D and trimming were determined from the DNA. The sample lists some 50,000 clones, around four fifths seen once, with 1.2% in the top ten. The sort gate was single viable CD3+CD4+CD8-CD45RO+ cells for memory CD4+ T cells. CMV serostatus came from serum IgG against pp150, pp28, p38, p52. Germline CDR1 MGHRA, CDR2 YSYEKL. V trimming: 0 bases; J trimming: 4 bases; junction bases outside the gene matches: 18. This CDR3 is 20 amino acids long.

The sequence was collected from an adult in good health and CMV-seropositive. The gene calls are TRBV4-1 and TRBJ2-7; 10 nucleotides align to TRBD1. The sequenced sample consisted of memory CD4+ T cells from blood. The CDR3 DNA follows: TGCGCCAGCAGCCAAGATCCGGCCGGGACAGGGGACCCCGGGGGGTACGAGCAGTACTTC. Its translation: CASSQDPAGTGDPGGYEQYF.